This T cell receptor (beta chain) was observed in a study of cytomegalovirus exposure and HLA in healthy donors. Whole-study findings and limits: In a later analysis, several top co-occurrence clusters appeared linked to parvovirus B19, influenza, CMV and Epstein-Barr virus. In a later analysis, an Asian-associated ancestry cluster reportedly showed fewer N-insertions than the approximately 660-donor mean. A link between a missense DCLRE1C variant and TCR beta V- and J-gene trimming emerged from a later analysis. Clonal expansion was found to be greater in HLA-associated TCR beta chains than in equally common others in a later analysis.

Trimming stripped 1 base from V and 6 bases from J, with 13 bases between. The CDR3 has 14 residues. Germline CDR1 and CDR2: MGHRA and YSYEKL. With respect to this clone: Its target is not known.

Vbeta (60) and Jbeta (13) primers were used in the PCR. The repertoire was sequenced with immunoSEQ multiplex PCR; TCRdb's copy has only in-frame clones and lacks some. This sample has some 80,000 clones, with more than 60% found just once. Sequenced: PBMCs. The receptor comes from a man aged 40-49 years in good health and CMV-seronegative. The chain recombines TRBV4-1 with TRBJ2-7; weak D call: TRBD1 (6 bases). Written as DNA, the CDR3 is TGCGCCAGCAGCCAAGGGACTTCAGGGGTCGAGCAGTACTTC. Translation gives CASSQGTSGVEQYF.